This T cell receptor (beta chain) derives from a study of cytomegalovirus exposure and HLA in healthy donors. While unrecorded immune exposures were likely, the donors were nominally healthy when sampled. The PCR had 60 Vbeta and 13 Jbeta primers. The assay was immunoSEQ multiplex PCR, and TCRdb's table has in-frame clones only and misses some. Here the sample spans about 140,000 clones, around 70% being singletons. V lost 3 bases, J lost 8 bases, and 5 bases stayed unmatched. The CDR3 totals 13 residues. Per germline, CDR1 SGHRS and CDR2 YFSETQ. The receptor's source is a young woman in good health and CMV-seronegative. Sequencing was performed on PBMCs. The chain employs TRBV5-1 and TRBJ1-1, with 9 bases lining up with TRBD1. The CDR3 bases are TGCGCCAGCAGCTCAAACAGGGGGCGGGAAGCTTTCTTT. This translates into CASSSNRGREAFF.